This T cell receptor (beta chain) appears in the sequencing data of a study of glioma-infiltrating T cells after dendritic cell vaccination. Study in general: Patients had newly diagnosed or recurrent glioblastoma and received dendritic cell vaccines.

Germline V gene sequence: CDR1 SGHNT, CDR2 YYREEE (reference sequence). The CDR3 runs 16 residues. Trimming took off 4 bases at V and 7 bases at J, with 23 bases between the two ends. Primers: 60 V beta forward and 13 J beta reverse. Assay: immunoSEQ multiplex PCR; the TCRdb copy retains only in-frame clones and omits some. The table shows 50,000 to 80,000 clones, with around four fifths occurring only once. This chain joins TRBV5-4 and TRBJ1-2, with a possible D match to TRBD1 (6 bases). The receptor was isolated from a human donor with glioblastoma. The specimen was blood, collected before dendritic cell vaccination. CDR3 DNA: TGTGCCAGCAGCAGGGGGGGCCCCAGGGGAGCAGGTGGCTACACCTTC. Translating gives CASSRGGPRGAGGYTF.